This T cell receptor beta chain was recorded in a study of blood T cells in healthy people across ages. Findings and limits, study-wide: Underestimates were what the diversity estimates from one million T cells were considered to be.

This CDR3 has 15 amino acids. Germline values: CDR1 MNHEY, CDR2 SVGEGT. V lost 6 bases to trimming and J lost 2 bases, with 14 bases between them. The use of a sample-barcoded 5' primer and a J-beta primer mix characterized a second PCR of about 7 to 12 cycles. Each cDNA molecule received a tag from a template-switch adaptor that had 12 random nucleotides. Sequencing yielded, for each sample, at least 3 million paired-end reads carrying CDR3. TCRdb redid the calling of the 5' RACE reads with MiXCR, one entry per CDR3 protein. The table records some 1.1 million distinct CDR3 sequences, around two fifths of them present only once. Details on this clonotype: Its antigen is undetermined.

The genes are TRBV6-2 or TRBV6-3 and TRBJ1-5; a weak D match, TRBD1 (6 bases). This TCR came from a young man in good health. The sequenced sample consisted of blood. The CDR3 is CASRYTGLGNQPQHF. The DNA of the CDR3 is TGTGCCAGCAGGTACACAGGGTTGGGCAATCAGCCCCAGCATTTT.